The 24 T cell receptor beta chains reported below all come from one sample, sequenced in a study of graft-versus-host responses after intestinal transplantation. Libraries were prepared by immunoSEQ multiplex PCR; TCRdb keeps only in-frame clonotypes and omits some of them. Here the sample spans approximately 85,000 clones, about 93% being singletons. These TCRs are of unknown antigen specificity. Material: unstimulated CD8+ T cells sorted from spleen or lymph node cells, obtained before transplant. Receptors were obtained from a human donor who was the organ donor for an intestinal transplant.

The chain recombines TRBV9 with TRBJ2-2; TRBD2 aligns across 12 bases. V was pared by 4 bases and J by 3 bases, with 4 bases of the junction left unmatched. From germline, CDR1 is SGDLS and CDR2 YYNGEE. The CDR3 has 16 amino acids. The CDR3 sequence: CASSPGLAGYTGELFF. CDR3 DNA sequence: TGTGCCAGCAGCCCGGGACTAGCGGGTTACACCGGGGAGCTGTTTTTT.

V gene TRBV11-3 combines with J gene TRBJ1-1; no firm D call. The germline V gene has CDR1 SGHNT and CDR2 YENEEA. This CDR3 has 15 residues. V lost 5 bases and J lost 1, with 14 bases in between. CDR3 loop: CASSPRSGWNTEAFF. CDR3 sequence (DNA): TGTGCCAGCAGCCCAAGGTCGGGATGGAACACTGAAGCTTTCTTT. The full variable domain, with the rest looked up from reference TRBV11-3 and TRBJ1-1, is EAGVVQSPRYKIIEKKQPVAFWCNPISGHNTLYWYLQNLGQGPELLIRYENEEAVDDSQLPKDRFSAERLKGVDSTLKIQPAELGDSAVYLCASSPRSGWNTEAFFGQGTRLTVV.

The rearrangement links TRBV7-9 to TRBJ2-7; the D gene is possibly TRBD1 (6 bases). The germline V and J ends were trimmed by 5 bases and 5 bases, with 19 bases remaining between them. The germline V gene has CDR1 SEHNR and CDR2 FQNEAQ (reference sequence). The CDR3 extends over 15 amino acids. The chain's CDR3 is CASSLPKGVSNEQYF. Here the CDR3 DNA reads TGTGCCAGCAGCCTACCAAAGGGGGTTTCGAACGAGCAGTACTTC.

The V and J genes are TRBV19 and TRBJ2-1; 7 bases agree with TRBD1. V lost 5 bases to trimming and J lost 0 bases; unmatched junction nucleotides: 1. The CDR3 runs 14 residues. CDR1 and CDR2 from the germline V gene are LNHDA and SQIVND (reference sequence). In DNA form, the CDR3 reads TGTGCCAGTAGTGCAGGGGGCTCCTACAATGAGCAGTTCTTC. Its protein is CASSAGGSYNEQFF.

This rearrangement joins TRBV27 to TRBJ2-5; 9 bases map to TRBD1. The J segment lost 7 bases and the V segment lost 7 bases, leaving 10 bases of the junction unmatched. The CDR3 runs to 14 residues. The germline V gene encodes CDR1 MNHEY and CDR2 SMNVEV (reference sequence). This chain's CDR3 is CASTGTGRGGTQYF. CDR3 nucleotide sequence: TGTGCCAGCACTGGGACAGGGAGGGGGGGGACCCAGTACTTC.

The chain combines TRBV7-9 with TRBJ2-7, with 7 bases matching TRBD2. The CDR3 is 14 residues long. The V and J ends lost 5 bases and 3 bases, in that order; junction bases with no gene match: 7. Germline V gives CDR1 SEHNR, CDR2 FQNEAQ (reference sequence). DNA for the CDR3: TGTGCCAGCAGCCCCGACAGCGGGGTCTACGAGCAGTACTTC. Amino acid sequence: CASSPDSGVYEQYF. The full variable domain, its missing parts supplied by reference TRBV7-9 and TRBJ2-7, is DTGVSQNPRHKITKRGQNVTFRCDPISEHNRLYWYRQTLGQGPEFLTYFQNEAQLEKSRLLSDRFSAERPKGSFSTLEIQRTEQGDSAMYLCASSPDSGVYEQYFGPGTRLTVT.

V gene TRBV9 combines with J gene TRBJ1-3; D may be TRBD1 (5 bases). This CDR3 has 13 residues. Germline assignment: CDR1 SGDLS and CDR2 YYNGEE. Between the trimmed V and J ends, which lost 7 bases and 1 base, there was a span of 9 bases. CDR3 nucleotide sequence: TGTGCCAGCTGGGCAGGGTCTGGAAACACCATATATTTT. Protein sequence: CASWAGSGNTIYF.

The genes are TRBV18 and TRBJ2-3; D is uncertain. This CDR3 region has 13 residues. Germline-derived CDR1 and CDR2 are KGHSH and LQKENI. The ends were cut back, 6 bases at V and 4 bases at J, with 11 bases in the middle. The CDR3 is CASSPAAPDTQYF. The CDR3 DNA is TGTGCCAGCTCCCCCGCGGCGCCAGATACGCAGTATTTT.

The chain is built from TRBV4-1 and TRBJ1-1, with a tentative D call TRBD1 (6 bases). The CDR3 totals 14 residues. Trimming removed 4 bases at V and 1 base at J, with 10 bases between. The germline V gene encodes CDR1 MGHRA and CDR2 YSYEKL. CDR3 sequence reads: CASSPTGQNTEAFF. The CDR3 region has the DNA TGCGCCAGCAGCCCGACAGGACAGAACACTGAAGCTTTCTTT.

This clone was seen once. The chain is built from TRBV7-9 and TRBJ2-7; D is unclear. V was clipped by 2 bases and J by 5 bases, with 7 bases between them. CDR1 SEHNR and CDR2 FQNEAQ come from the germline V gene (reference sequence). The CDR3 has 12 amino acids. The CDR3 nucleotides are TGTGCCAGCAGCTTATCAGAGGACGAGCAGTACTTC. It specifies CASSLSEDEQYF.

The CDR3 DNA follows: TGTGCCAGCTCAAATGGGCGGGGGCTACATCAGCCCCAGCATTTT. Protein product: CASSNGRGLHQPQHF. The V gene is TRBV18, the J gene TRBJ1-5, with D possibly TRBD1 on 6 matching bases. In germline, CDR1 is KGHSH, CDR2 LQKENI. This CDR3 region has 15 residues. With 5 bases removed from V and 5 bases from J, the gap between germline ends came to 16 bases. The whole variable domain, remainder taken from reference TRBV18 and TRBJ1-5, is NAGVMQNPRHLVRRRGQEARLRCSPMKGHSHVYWYRQLPEEGLKFMVYLQKENIIDESGMPKERFSAEFPKEGPSILRIQQVVRGDSAAYFCASSNGRGLHQPQHFGDGTRLSIL.

The chain joins TRBV27 to TRBJ2-1, with 8 bases that match TRBD2. The ends lost 11 bases at V and 8 bases at J; junction bases unmatched: 14. The CDR3 contains 14 residues. CDR1 is MNHEY and CDR2 is SMNVEV in the germline V gene (reference sequence). CDR3 region: CASMGAGELYEQFF. CDR3 sequence (DNA): TGTGCCTCCATGGGAGCGGGAGAACTCTATGAGCAGTTCTTC.

The gene calls are TRBV6-1 and TRBJ1-1; no clear D gene. CDR1 MNHNS and CDR2 SASEGT come from the germline V gene. The V and J ends lost 7 bases and 3 bases respectively, with 12 bases between them. This CDR3 comprises 13 residues. CDR3 in amino acids: CASIIVSDTEAFF. The CDR3 coding sequence is TGTGCCAGCATAATCGTGTCGGACACTGAAGCTTTCTTT.

V and J are TRBV28 and TRBJ2-5; 10 bases are shared with TRBD2. CDR3 length: 15 amino acids. Looked up from germline, CDR1 is MDHEN and CDR2 is SYDVKM. Unmatched junction bases numbered 6, after V lost 3 bases and J lost 5 bases. CDR3: CASSFASGRRETQYF. CDR3 nucleotides: TGTGCCAGCAGTTTCGCTAGCGGGAGACGGGAGACCCAGTACTTC.

The genes are TRBV27 and TRBJ2-1; 9 nucleotides agree with TRBD2. The junction had 8 bases not matched to a gene; V was cut back by 5 bases and J by 3 bases. The CDR3 length is 16 residues. Germline CDR1 is MNHEY and CDR2 is SMNVEV (reference sequence). DNA of the CDR3: TGTGCCAGCAGTAAGACTAGCGGAAGGGGCTACAATGAGCAGTTCTTC. This translates into CASSKTSGRGYNEQFF.

The chain uses TRBV11-2 and TRBJ1-6; D is unresolved. This CDR3 comprises 12 residues. Germline V lookup: CDR1 SGHAT, CDR2 FQNNGV. The ends were cut back, 5 bases at V and 14 bases at J, with 13 bases in the middle. As DNA, the CDR3 is TGTGCCAGCAGCCCAACCCCGGGGACCCTCCACTTT. Translating gives CASSPTPGTLHF.

The chain couples TRBV10-1 to TRBJ2-1; 7 bases are shared with TRBD1. CDR3 length: 15 amino acids. V lost 6 bases to trimming and J lost 10 bases; unmatched junction nucleotides: 15. Germline-derived CDR1 and CDR2 are WNHNN and SYGVQD (reference sequence). CDR3 protein: CASRNYTGDIGEQFF. The CDR3 DNA reads TGCGCCAGCAGGAATTACACAGGGGATATCGGGGAGCAGTTCTTC.

This rearrangement joins TRBV28 to TRBJ1-4; unclear D gene. CDR3 length: 13 amino acids. With 3 bases removed from V and 8 bases from J, the gap between germline ends came to 10 bases. The germline CDR1 and CDR2 sequences are MDHEN and SYDVKM. The DNA for the CDR3 is TGTGCCAGCAGTTTTTTCGCGGGGGAAAAACTGTTTTTT. As protein: CASSFFAGEKLFF.

V is TRBV4-1 and J is TRBJ1-5; 8 bases map to TRBD1. The CDR3 has 15 amino acids. V was pared by 1 base and J by 6 bases, with 5 bases of the junction left unmatched. Per germline, CDR1 MGHRA and CDR2 YSYEKL. CDR3 nucleotide sequence: TGCGCCAGCAGCCAAGTACAGGGGGTGAGTCAGCCCCAGCATTTT. This translates into CASSQVQGVSQPQHF.

The gene calls are TRBV10-3 and TRBJ2-7, with a possible D match to TRBD2 (6 bases). The CDR3 has 13 amino acids. Per the germline V gene, CDR1 is ENHRY and CDR2 is SYGVKD. The V end lost 4 bases, the J end lost 3 bases, and 10 bases lay between the germline ends. CDR3 region: CAISVERVYEQYF. The CDR3 nucleotides are TGTGCCATCAGTGTGGAGCGGGTCTACGAGCAGTACTTC.

The chain is built from TRBV23-1 and TRBJ2-3, with D perhaps TRBD2 (6 bases). TRBV23-1 is designated an ORF whose function remains uncertain. V was pared by 7 bases and J by 2 bases, with 28 bases between. CDR3 length: 19 amino acids. The CDR3 is CASIQGLAGLTSFTDTQYF. DNA for the CDR3: TGCGCCAGCATTCAGGGATTGGCTGGACTAACAAGTTTCACAGATACGCAGTATTTT.

The gene calls are TRBV9 and TRBJ2-5; 8 bases agree with TRBD2. The V gene's germline CDR1 is SGDLS and CDR2 YYNGEE. V lost 4 bases to trimming and J lost 1 base; unmatched junction nucleotides: 6. The CDR3 totals 15 residues. DNA of the CDR3: TGTGCCAGCAGCCAGAGCGGGGGTGGCCAAGAGACCCAGTACTTC. It is translated as CASSQSGGGQETQYF.

The chain is built from TRBV10-3 and TRBJ1-6; 10 positions match TRBD1. From germline, CDR1 is ENHRY and CDR2 SYGVKD. CDR3 size: 21 residues. The J segment lost 0 bases and the V segment lost 8 bases, leaving 19 bases of the junction unmatched. This CDR3 is CAIPRQGARVRLGSYNSPLHF. The CDR3 region has the DNA TGTGCCATCCCGAGACAGGGGGCTAGGGTAAGACTAGGCTCCTATAATTCACCCCTCCACTTT.

The genes are TRBV13 and TRBJ1-2; D perhaps matches TRBD1 (6 bases). The CDR3 runs 16 residues. V gave up 5 bases and J gave up 2 bases, with 18 bases separating them. In germline, CDR1 is PRHDT, CDR2 FYEKMQ (reference sequence). The chain's CDR3 is CASSLWTEVPNYGYTF. The DNA of the CDR3 is TGTGCCAGCAGCCTCTGGACAGAGGTCCCCAACTATGGCTACACCTTC.